This T cell receptor beta chain is drawn from a study of lung T cells in sarcoidosis with Löfgren's syndrome (dated by TCRdb to about 2017). Regarding the complete study: Sarcoidosis was characterized as a granulomatous disease that is mostly pulmonary, in which CD4+ T cells accumulate in bronchoalveolar lavage fluid. The repertoire analyses focused on Löfgren's syndrome patients.

Overall study outcomes, separate from this receptor: When alphabeta pairing was analyzed, TRAV12-1 tended to pair preferentially with TRBV2, and the resulting paired TCRs displayed CDR3 homology. Compared with control subjects, Lofgren's syndrome patients were reported to have TRAV12-1 and TRBV2 as the most expanded V gene segments. Sharing of TRAV12-1 and TRBV2 CDR3 motifs among multiple Lofgren's syndrome patients was reported, suggesting public CD4+ TCR repertoires. Recognition of a sarcoidosis-associated antigen was only suggested; the antigen itself remained putative and unidentified.

TCR repertoires were profiled from CD4+ T cells obtained by bronchoalveolar lavage. CDR1 and CDR2, per the germline V gene, are MDHEN and SYDVKM. V and J are truncated by 5 bases and 4 bases respectively, leaving an intervening sequence of 19 bases. The CDR3 runs 16 amino acids, cysteine and phenylalanine included. The CDR3 DNA has 48 bases and is translated from base 1. Sequencing relied on an Illumina MiSeq. TCRdb's own reprocessing of the public reads used fastp at Q25 and MiXCR and kept productive beta chains. Each CDR3 protein gets just one entry, which takes the most common genes and DNA from the rows behind it. Counted in this sample were some 9,800 distinct CDR3 sequences; just under 20% of them appeared once. Roughly 6.5% of the sample is taken by the ten largest. On this clonotype itself: Its antigen is unknown. This may stem from a read error, because a much larger clone lies one nucleotide away.

Material for sequencing was CD4+ T cells from bronchoalveolar lavage. This chain is built from TRBV28 and TRBJ2-3, with the D gene uncertain. This receptor was identified in a human donor with sarcoidosis (Löfgren's syndrome or another form), or a control subject (not recorded which). Read as DNA, the sequence is TGTGCCAGCAGTACTACCTCGGTTTCGGGCGCAGATACGCAGTATTTT. Its protein product is CASSTTSVSGADTQYF.